This is a list of T cell receptor beta chains from one sample in a study of blood T cell repertoires in COVID-19. Libraries were prepared by immunoSEQ multiplex PCR; TCRdb keeps only in-frame clonotypes and omits some of them. The sample includes under 60,000 clones, around nine tenths of them seen just once. The sequencing input was peripheral blood. These receptors were obtained from a woman aged 60 to 75 with COVID-19, enrolled during active disease. CDR3s include the opening cysteine and the closing phenylalanine or tryptophan. D genes are given only for firm matches. Some rows mark clone size as missing; the rest say once, few, many or name a class of expanded clone.

v_call	j_call	clone_size	d_call	cdr3_nt	cdr3_aa
TRBV25-1	TRBJ2-7	-	TRBD2	TGTGCCAGCAGTACCGAGGGACTAGCTTACGAGCAGTACTTC	CASSTEGLAYEQYF
TRBV18	TRBJ2-7	-	TRBD1	TGTGCCAGCTCAAGACAGGGGGCGACCTACGAGCAGTACTTC	CASSRQGATYEQYF
TRBV30	TRBJ2-7	-	-	TGTGCCTGGAAGGGGGTCGAGAGCTCCTACGAGCAGTACTTC	CAWKGVESSYEQYF
TRBV30	TRBJ1-1	-	-	TGTGCCTGGATCGGGGGGCATGGGATCACTGAAGCTTTCTTT	CAWIGGHGITEAFF
TRBV10-3	TRBJ2-7	-	TRBD1	TGTGCCATCAGTGACAGGGGGCTGTCCTACGAGCAGTACTTC	CAISDRGLSYEQYF
TRBV19	TRBJ2-3	-	-	TGTGCCAGTAGTCCCCTCACTACAGATACGCAGTATTTT	CASSPLTTDTQYF
TRBV10-3	TRBJ1-1	-	-	TGTGCCATCAGTGAGTCAGGAGGCCAGACTGTGGCTTTCTTT	CAISESGGQTVAFF
TRBV7-9	TRBJ1-2	-	TRBD1	TGTGCCAGCAGCTTAGTTTCCCTGGACAGGGGCCATGGCTACACCTTC	CASSLVSLDRGHGYTF
TRBV28	TRBJ2-7	-	-	TGTGCCAGCAGGCCCCACGACGACAGCTACGAGCAGTACTTC	CASRPHDDSYEQYF
TRBV19	TRBJ1-2	-	-	TGTGCCAGTAGTAGGAACAGGGAACCCCTCATACGGGACTACACCTTC	CASSRNREPLIRDYTF
TRBV28	TRBJ1-5	-	TRBD1	TGTGCCAGCGGGTGGAGGGGGCGTCAGCCCCAGCATTTT	CASGWRGRQPQHF
TRBV28	TRBJ2-3	once	-	TGTGCCAGCAGCCAAAACACAGATACGCAGTATTTT	CASSQNTDTQYF
TRBV6-5	TRBJ1-1	few	TRBD1	TGTGCCAGCAGTTACTTGGGACAGGGACTTAACACTGAAGCTTTCTTT	CASSYLGQGLNTEAFF
TRBV27	TRBJ2-3	-	-	TGTGCCAGCAGTTCCTCCGCGCAGGTGCGGAGGCCAGATACGCAGTATTTT	CASSSSAQVRRPDTQYF
TRBV19	TRBJ2-3	-	-	TGTGCCAGTAGTATATCGGCAGGAACCACCACAGATACGCAGTATTTT	CASSISAGTTTDTQYF
TRBV6-5	TRBJ2-7	-	TRBD2	TGTGCCAGCAGTTACGCGGGAGTCGCGTACGAGCAGTACTTC	CASSYAGVAYEQYF